A selection of T cell receptor beta chains follows, all from one sample in a study of blood T cell repertoires in COVID-19. Clones were sequenced by immunoSEQ multiplex PCR, and TCRdb holds only the in-frame ones, with some missing. This sample has about 140,000 clones, with around 83% found just once. Sequenced input: peripheral blood. Receptors were obtained from a woman aged 55-70 years with acute or convalescent COVID-19. Each CDR3 is given with its conserved first and last residue. Each record gives: V gene, clone size, D gene, J gene, CDR3 DNA, CDR3 protein. D genes are given only for firm matches. The size entry is marked missing in some rows and otherwise reads once, few, many or a size class.

V gene: TRBV5-6; clone size: -; D gene: -; J gene: TRBJ2-7; CDR3 DNA: TGTGCCAGCAGCTTCCGAGACTCCTACGAGCAGTACTTC; CDR3 protein: CASSFRDSYEQYF
V gene: TRBV18; clone size: once; D gene: TRBD2; J gene: TRBJ2-7; CDR3 DNA: TGTGCCAGCTCCCCTGGGGTAGCGGGGCCCCACGAGCAGTACTTC; CDR3 protein: CASSPGVAGPHEQYF
V gene: TRBV7-9; clone size: -; D gene: -; J gene: TRBJ2-7; CDR3 DNA: TGTGCCAGCAGCCCCGGGGGCTACGAGCAGTACTTC; CDR3 protein: CASSPGGYEQYF
V gene: TRBV19; clone size: -; D gene: TRBD1; J gene: TRBJ2-7; CDR3 DNA: TGTGCCAGTAGTAGACTGACAGGGAGCTCCTACGAGCAGTACTTC; CDR3 protein: CASSRLTGSSYEQYF
V gene: TRBV4-1; clone size: -; D gene: -; J gene: TRBJ1-4; CDR3 DNA: TGCGCCAGCAGCCAAGATCCCCTAAATGAAAAACTGTTTTTT; CDR3 protein: CASSQDPLNEKLFF
V gene: TRBV7-2; clone size: -; D gene: -; J gene: TRBJ1-1; CDR3 DNA: TGTGCCAGCAGCTTAGCCAGGGATTACACTGAAGCTTTCTTT; CDR3 protein: CASSLARDYTEAFF
V gene: TRBV20-1; clone size: -; D gene: -; J gene: TRBJ2-3; CDR3 DNA: TGCAGTGCTAGTTTAGTTAGCACAGATACGCAGTATTTT; CDR3 protein: CSASLVSTDTQYF
V gene: TRBV3-1/TRBV3-2; clone size: -; D gene: -; J gene: TRBJ2-5; CDR3 DNA: TGTGCCAGCAGCCAAGGATTAGCGGAACGGTTGGGTGAGACCCAGTACTTC; CDR3 protein: CASSQGLAERLGETQYF
V gene: TRBV27; clone size: -; D gene: TRBD2; J gene: TRBJ2-3; CDR3 DNA: TGTGCCAGCAGTTTGGTGGGCGGGGGGTTCGCAGATACGCAGTATTTT; CDR3 protein: CASSLVGGGFADTQYF
V gene: TRBV9; clone size: -; D gene: -; J gene: TRBJ2-3; CDR3 DNA: TGTGCCAGCAGCGTAAGGGGGGGCGATACGCAGTATTTT; CDR3 protein: CASSVRGGDTQYF